This T cell receptor (beta chain) is from a study of tumor-infiltrating lymphocytes in localized non-small cell lung cancer. Whole-study findings and limits: Technical variation could not be separated from intratumor heterogeneity here. Immunotypes IM1 and IM2 had similar TCR-derived T-cell fractions. Tumors had more T cell infiltration than uninvolved lung, per TCRbeta sequencing and CD3 counts.

Libraries were prepared by immunoSEQ multiplex PCR; TCRdb keeps only in-frame clonotypes and omits some of them. The repertoire has fewer than 20,000 clones, under 85% of them found once; the top ten carry around 10%. V lost 6 bases and J lost 7; bases outside the gene matches: 1. Germline CDR1 MRHNA, CDR2 SNTAGT. This CDR3 spans 12 amino acids. Only one count was recorded for this clone. Its antigen is unknown. The sample holds other DNA sequences that translate to the same CDR3. This TCR derives from a human donor with non-small cell lung cancer. Material for sequencing was lung tumor tissue. The gene calls are TRBV6-4 and TRBJ2-2; 8 positions agree with TRBD1. CDR3 amino acids: CASRQGDGELFF. The CDR3 DNA reads TGTGCCAGCAGACAGGGGGACGGGGAGCTGTTTTTT.